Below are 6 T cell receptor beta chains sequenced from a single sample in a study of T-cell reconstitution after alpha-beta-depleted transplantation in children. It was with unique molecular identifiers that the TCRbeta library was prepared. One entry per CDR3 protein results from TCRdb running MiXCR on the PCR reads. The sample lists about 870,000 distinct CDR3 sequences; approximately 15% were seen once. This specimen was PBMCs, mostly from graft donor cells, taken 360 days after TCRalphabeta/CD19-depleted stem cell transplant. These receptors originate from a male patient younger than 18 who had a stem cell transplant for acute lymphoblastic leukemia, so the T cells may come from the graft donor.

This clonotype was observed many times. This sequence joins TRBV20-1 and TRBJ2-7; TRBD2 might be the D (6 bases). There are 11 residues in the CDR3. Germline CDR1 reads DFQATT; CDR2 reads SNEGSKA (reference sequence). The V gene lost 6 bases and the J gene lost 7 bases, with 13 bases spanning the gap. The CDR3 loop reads CSANGLAEQYF. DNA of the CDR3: TGCAGTGCCAACGGGCTAGCGGAGCAGTACTTC.

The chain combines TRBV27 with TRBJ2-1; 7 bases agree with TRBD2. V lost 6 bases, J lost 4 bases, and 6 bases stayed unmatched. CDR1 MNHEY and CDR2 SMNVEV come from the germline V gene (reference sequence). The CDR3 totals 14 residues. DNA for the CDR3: TGTGCCAGCAGAAGGCGGGAGTGGTACAATGAGCAGTTCTTC. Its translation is CASRRREWYNEQFF.

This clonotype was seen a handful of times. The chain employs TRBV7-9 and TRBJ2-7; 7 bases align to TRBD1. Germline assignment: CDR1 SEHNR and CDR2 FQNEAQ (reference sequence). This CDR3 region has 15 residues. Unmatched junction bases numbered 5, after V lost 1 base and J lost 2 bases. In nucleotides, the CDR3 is TGTGCCAGCAGCTTAGTCGGGACAGTTACCTACGAGCAGTACTTC. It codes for CASSLVGTVTYEQYF.

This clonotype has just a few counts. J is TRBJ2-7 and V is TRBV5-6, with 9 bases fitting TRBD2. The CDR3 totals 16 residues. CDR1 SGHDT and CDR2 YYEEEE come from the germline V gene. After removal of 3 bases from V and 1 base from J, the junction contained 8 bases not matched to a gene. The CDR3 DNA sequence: TGTGCCAGCAGCTCGCTCTGGACTAGCGCTTCCTACGAGCAGTACTTC. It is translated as CASSSLWTSASYEQYF. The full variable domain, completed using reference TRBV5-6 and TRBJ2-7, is DAGVTQSPTHLIKTRGQQVTLRCSPKSGHDTVSWYQQALGQGPQFIFQYYEEEERQRGNFPDRFSGHQFPNYSSELNVNALLLGDSALYLCASSSLWTSASYEQYFGPGTRLTVT.

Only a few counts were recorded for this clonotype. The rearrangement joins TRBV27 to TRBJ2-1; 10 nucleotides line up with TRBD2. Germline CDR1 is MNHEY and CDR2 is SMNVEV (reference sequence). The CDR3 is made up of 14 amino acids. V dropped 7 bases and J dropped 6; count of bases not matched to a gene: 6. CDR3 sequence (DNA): TGTGCCAGCAATATAGCGGGAGGACGCAATGAGCAGTTCTTC. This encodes CASNIAGGRNEQFF.

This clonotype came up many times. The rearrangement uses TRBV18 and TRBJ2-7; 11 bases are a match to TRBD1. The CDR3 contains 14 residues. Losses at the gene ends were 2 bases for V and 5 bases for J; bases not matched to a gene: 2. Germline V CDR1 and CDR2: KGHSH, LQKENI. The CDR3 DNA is TGTGCCAGCTCACCAGGACAGGGGGCCAACGAGCAGTACTTC. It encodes CASSPGQGANEQYF.